This entry lists 15 T cell receptor beta chains sequenced from one sample in a study of cytomegalovirus exposure and HLA in healthy donors. The PCR was carried out with 60 Vbeta primers and 13 Jbeta primers. Profiled with immunoSEQ multiplex PCR; TCRdb holds only in-frame clones, not every one. The sample includes around 130,000 clones, roughly 78% of them seen just once. Sequences were obtained from PBMCs. These receptors were taken from a man aged 35 to 55 in good health and CMV-seronegative.

The chain joins TRBV6-5 to TRBJ2-2, with 8 bases lining up with TRBD1. The CDR3 length is 16 residues. Germline-derived CDR1 and CDR2 are MNHEY and SVGAGI. The junction had 4 bases not matched to a gene; V was cut back by 0 bases and J by 4 bases. The CDR3 region is CASSYSGQGGTGELFF. DNA for the CDR3: TGTGCCAGCAGTTACTCAGGACAGGGTGGCACCGGGGAGCTGTTTTTT.

The genes are TRBV5-4 and TRBJ1-2; 8 bases are a match to TRBD1. The germline gives CDR1 SGHNT, CDR2 YYREEE (reference sequence). The CDR3 spans 14 residues. V dropped 4 bases and J dropped 6; count of bases not matched to a gene: 8. The CDR3 here is CASSLLGQGDGYTF. The CDR3 DNA sequence: TGTGCCAGCAGCCTACTCGGACAGGGAGATGGCTACACCTTC.

V gene TRBV7-2 combines with J gene TRBJ2-7; 11 bases are shared with TRBD2. Trimming took 1 base from V and 2 from J; bases not matched to a gene: 10. There are 18 residues in the CDR3. Germline CDR1 is SGHTA and CDR2 is FQGNSA. The CDR3 sequence: CASSLVSGLAGGPYEQYF. The DNA of the CDR3 is TGTGCCAGCAGCTTAGTATCCGGTTTAGCGGGGGGGCCCTACGAGCAGTACTTC.

This chain links TRBV5-1 with TRBJ1-2; no clear D gene. The V end lost 2 bases, the J end lost 2 bases, and 13 bases lay between the germline ends. In germline, CDR1 is SGHRS, CDR2 YFSETQ. CDR3 size: 15 residues. The chain's CDR3 is CASSFLRAGNYGYTF. The CDR3 bases are TGCGCCAGCAGCTTTCTCCGGGCGGGGAACTATGGCTACACCTTC.

This chain links TRBV28 with TRBJ1-5, with 9 bases matching TRBD1. The CDR3 runs to 12 residues. Germline assignment: CDR1 MDHEN and CDR2 SYDVKM. The CDR3 DNA is TGTACCACAGGGGGCGGCGATCAGCCCCAGCATTTT. This gives the protein CTTGGGDQPQHF.

The chain is built from TRBV12-5 and TRBJ2-7; 7 nucleotides agree with TRBD2. The CDR3 runs 15 residues. Looked up from germline, CDR1 is LGHNT and CDR2 is FRNRAP. Trimming at V came to 0 bases and at J to 0 bases, leaving 2 bases not matched to a gene. This CDR3 is CASGLVTSDSYEQYF. The CDR3 DNA reads TGTGCTAGTGGTTTGGTTACTAGCGACTCCTACGAGCAGTACTTC.

The rearrangement uses TRBV7-2 and TRBJ2-3; 8 positions agree with TRBD2. Germline CDR1 is SGHTA and CDR2 is FQGNSA. The junction had 5 bases not matched to a gene; V was cut back by 5 bases and J by 4 bases. The CDR3 is 14 residues long. CDR3 residues: CASSPTSDADTQYF. In DNA, the CDR3 is TGTGCCAGCAGCCCGACTAGCGACGCAGATACGCAGTATTTT.

V and J are TRBV2 and TRBJ1-1; 10 bases align to TRBD1. This CDR3 comprises 14 residues. Germline values: CDR1 SNHLY, CDR2 FYNNEI. J gave up 1 base and V 7 bases, and 3 bases lay outside the gene matches. As DNA, the CDR3 is TGTGCCAGCAACCGACAGGGGGCGAACACTGAAGCTTTCTTT. This gives the protein CASNRQGANTEAFF.

This clone has only a few counts. CDR3 protein: CSVEAGQGEDTQYF. CDR3 sequence (DNA): TGCAGCGTTGAAGCAGGACAGGGAGAAGATACGCAGTATTTT. The rearrangement links TRBV29-1 to TRBJ2-3, with 8 positions matching TRBD1. J gave up 5 bases and V 1 base, and 5 bases lay outside the gene matches. Germline CDR1 and CDR2: SQVTM and ANQGSEA. The CDR3 runs to 14 residues.

The V gene is TRBV2, the J gene TRBJ1-5; 9 bases are shared with TRBD1. The CDR3 has 14 residues. Germline trimming cut 6 bases from V and 7 bases from J; bases unmatched to any gene: 7. Germline loops: CDR1 SNHLY, CDR2 FYNNEI. The DNA for the CDR3 is TGTGCCAGCAGCCAACAGGGGGCAGGGCAGCCCCAGCATTTT. It yields the protein CASSQQGAGQPQHF.

V is TRBV5-1 and J is TRBJ2-1; 8 bases align to TRBD2. CDR3 size: 16 residues. The J segment lost 4 bases and the V segment lost 1 base, leaving 7 bases of the junction unmatched. Looked up from germline, CDR1 is SGHRS and CDR2 is YFSETQ. In nucleotides, the CDR3 is TGCGCCAGCAGCTTGCATGGTAGCGGGAATTACAATGAGCAGTTCTTC. Amino acid sequence: CASSLHGSGNYNEQFF.

The chain uses TRBV7-2 and TRBJ2-2; tentatively, D is TRBD2 (5 bases). The CDR3 consists of 15 residues. Trimming took 2 bases from V and 5 from J, leaving 12 bases between them. Germline V lookup: CDR1 SGHTA, CDR2 FQGNSA. CDR3 sequence (DNA): TGTGCCAGCAGCTTAAGAGGGCAGGATACCGGGGAGCTGTTTTTT. It translates to CASSLRGQDTGELFF.

The V call is TRBV7-9, the J call TRBJ2-2; 9 nucleotides match TRBD2. Germline V gene lookup returns CDR1 SEHNR and CDR2 FQNEAQ (reference sequence). This CDR3 contains 17 residues. J was trimmed by 3 bases and V by 3 bases; bases with no gene match: 8. The CDR3 protein is CASSLGSGSTYTGELFF. The CDR3 nucleotides read TGTGCCAGCAGCTTGGGTAGCGGGAGTACGTACACCGGGGAGCTGTTTTTT.

The V gene is TRBV7-8, the J gene TRBJ1-1; maybe TRBD1 (5 bases). Germline V gene lookup returns CDR1 SGHVS and CDR2 FQNEAQ. This CDR3 has 13 residues. Trimming removed 5 bases from V and 0 bases from J, with 7 bases in between. The CDR3 protein is CASSVQVNTEAFF. The CDR3 DNA sequence: TGTGCCAGCAGCGTACAGGTGAACACTGAAGCTTTCTTT. The full variable domain, in which reference TRBV7-8 and TRBJ1-1 provide the parts outside the CDR3, is GAGVSQSPRYKVAKRGQDVALRCDPISGHVSLFWYQQALGQGPEFLTYFQNEAQLDKSGLPSDRFFAERPEGSVSTLKIQRTQQEDSAVYLCASSVQVNTEAFFGQGTRLTVV.

The chain carries TRBV5-4 and TRBJ2-1; 10 nucleotides line up with TRBD2. The V gene end was trimmed by 0 bases and the J gene end by 9 bases; junction bases not matched to a gene: 6. Germline V gene lookup returns CDR1 SGHNT and CDR2 YYREEE (reference sequence). The CDR3 contains 15 residues. This chain's CDR3 is CASSLGLAGVGEQFF. The CDR3 nucleotides are TGTGCCAGCAGCTTGGGGCTAGCGGGAGTCGGTGAGCAGTTCTTC.